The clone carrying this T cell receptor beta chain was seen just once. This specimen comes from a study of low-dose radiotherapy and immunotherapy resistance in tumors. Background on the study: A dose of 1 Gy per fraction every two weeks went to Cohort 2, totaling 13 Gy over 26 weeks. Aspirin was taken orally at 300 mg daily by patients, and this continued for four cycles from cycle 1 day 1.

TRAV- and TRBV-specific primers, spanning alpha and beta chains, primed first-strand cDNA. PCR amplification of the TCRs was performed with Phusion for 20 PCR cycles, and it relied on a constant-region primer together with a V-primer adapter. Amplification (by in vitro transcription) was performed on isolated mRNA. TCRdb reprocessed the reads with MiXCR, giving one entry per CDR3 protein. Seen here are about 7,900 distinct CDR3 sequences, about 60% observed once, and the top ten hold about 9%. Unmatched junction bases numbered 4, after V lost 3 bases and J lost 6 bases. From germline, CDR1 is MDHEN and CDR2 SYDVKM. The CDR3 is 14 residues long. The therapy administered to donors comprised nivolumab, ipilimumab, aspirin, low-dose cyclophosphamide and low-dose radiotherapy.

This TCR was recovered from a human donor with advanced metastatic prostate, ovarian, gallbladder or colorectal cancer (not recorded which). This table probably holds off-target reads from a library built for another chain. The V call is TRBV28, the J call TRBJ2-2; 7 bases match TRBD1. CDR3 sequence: CASSLTQGSGELFF. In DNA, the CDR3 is TGTGCCAGCAGTTTGACACAGGGGTCCGGGGAGCTGTTTTTT.